The T cell receptor beta chain described here comes from a study of cytomegalovirus exposure and HLA in healthy donors. Donors were drawn from the roughly 110-subject validation cohort, separate from the approximately 680-subject first cohort. Sequencing used immunoSEQ multiplex PCR; TCRdb keeps in-frame clones, though not all of them. The sample contains under 250,000 clones, roughly 90% of which appear only once. Whole-study results and caveats: Despite most TCR sequences being rare, some public TCRs occurred in many donors. The authors enumerated over 150 TCR beta chains as linked to cytomegalovirus.

Comment on this clone: Antigen specificity is unknown.

The sequenced sample consisted of PBMCs. The sequence was collected from a young man in good health and CMV-seropositive.

This chain's CDR3 is CGAGAQSSYNEQFF. In DNA, the CDR3 is TGTGGGGCGGGGGCCCAGAGCTCCTACAATGAGCAGTTCTTC. The chain uses TRBV27 and TRBJ2-1; maybe TRBD2 (7 bases). The germline V gene encodes CDR1 MNHEY and CDR2 SMNVEV (reference sequence). This CDR3 contains 14 residues.